This entry describes one T cell receptor beta chain. This sample is part of a study of blood T cell repertoires in COVID-19. Study context: Specimens from acute and convalescent COVID-19 originated in the United States, Italy and Spain. PBMCs, B-cell-depleted T cells, or T cells were the source of the cDNA or gDNA that made up the material.

Original analysis: Nucleated cell counts were estimated from reference gene primer amplification. Assay: immunoSEQ multiplex PCR; the TCRdb copy retains only in-frame clones and omits some. The V and J calls and clone size were taken over from that table, and D and trimming were inferred from the DNA. The sample gives around 97,000 clones, approximately 86% of which show up once; less than 4.5% is in the top ten. The germline V gene encodes CDR1 SGHTA and CDR2 FQGNSA. CDR3 length equals 18 residues. V lost 4 bases and J 0 bases, leaving 22 bases between the germline ends. The chain has TRBV7-2 and TRBJ2-7; no reliable D call. The TCR was taken from a human donor in a cohort sampled during active COVID-19. The sample consisted of peripheral blood. The CDR3 DNA is TGTGCCAGCAGCTGGTCCCCTTCAGGTCAGCTAAGCTCCTACGAGCAGTACTTC. Residues: CASSWSPSGQLSSYEQYF.